Detailed here is one TCR beta chain. Its antigen target is currently unknown. No base quality information exists; no much larger clone differs at one position. Looking up the germline V gene yields CDR1 SGHTA and CDR2 FQGNSA. V ends up 5 bases short and J 4 bases short, with an unmatched junction base count of 6. The CDR3 goes from the cysteine to the phenylalanine over 14 residues. CDR3 DNA is the only sequence kept; it has 42 bases, read in frame from the first base. The time point label on this specimen signifies: 24 weeks on oral tofacitinib. This specimen's treatment or condition label, per the study, means: oral pan-JAK inhibitor, 5-10 mg twice daily. Lesional scalp punch biopsies and peripheral blood were obtained from alopecia areata patients. PBMCs were isolated by density centrifugation and stained for CD3, CD4 and CD8, and CD4+ and CD8+ T cells were sorted on a FACSAria. The sample belongs to a study of CD8+ T cells in alopecia areata (dated by TCRdb to the late 2010s). About the study as a whole: The treated patients took part in an open-label pilot trial in which moderate-to-severe alopecia areata was treated with oral tofacitinib at 5 to 10 mg twice daily. Tofacitinib was administered for 6 to 18 months, and 6 months of follow-up off drug were then conducted to assess delayed response and recurrence. For the treated patients, the SALT score, which quantifies what percentage of scalp surface area is affected, served as the measure of disease severity. The study used high-throughput TCRbeta sequencing to examine T cell clonal expansion in alopecia areata, in both the C3H/HeJ mouse model and human patients. In humans, TCRbeta sequencing was performed on scalp tissue and on sorted CD4+ and CD8+ peripheral blood T cells from healthy controls and from patients with patchy or totalis/universalis alopecia areata. Patients on tofacitinib were biopsied at baseline and after 4 and 24 weeks of treatment, and several of the patients also had a later scalp biopsy. Scalp clonality was compared across normal scalp (n=4), patchy alopecia areata scalp (n=8), and alopecia totalis/universalis scalp (n=8). RNA was obtained with the PAXgene miRNA kit for fixed scalp, the miRNeasy kit for PBMCs, and the RNeasy kit for mouse skin. immunoSEQ multiplex PCR using 35 Vbeta forward primers and 13 Jbeta reverse primers was used to amplify TCRbeta CDR3 regions.

On the study overall, not on this receptor specifically: Unlike mouse skin, which is dominated by gammadelta T cells, normal human skin has resident alphabeta T cells that are also sequenced, and this complicates analysis of the scalp TCR repertoire. Tofacitinib significantly decreased scalp clonality and the number of expanded CD8+ clones among the top 100 scalp clones. Higher clonality and more expanded CD8+ clones were observed in lesional scalp than in normal scalp, particularly in alopecia totalis/universalis, a finding suggestive of antigenic drive. The treated cohort was small, with a single nonresponder, so links between baseline CD8+ expansion and response need larger studies. Shared TCR sequences between patients were less evident than in mice, which may be partly attributable to HLA diversity in the patient population. Many expanded lesional clones persisted in scalp and blood during tofacitinib treatment, which may partly explain relapse after stopping treatment.

The receptor library was made with the immunoSEQ multiplex PCR assay. To provide template for TCR sequencing, every sample had RNA extracted and reverse transcribed into cDNA. First-strand cDNA was synthesized with SuperScript III using a 2:1 mix of oligo-dT and random hexamers. Amplification bias was assessed with a synthetic immune receptor repertoire, and residual bias was removed computationally. The original methods were these. After raw reads were preprocessed to remove errors, the CDR3 was defined following IMGT conventions as running from the conserved cysteine to phenylalanine. Clonality was computed as 1 minus the Shannon entropy, with the entropy normalized by log2 of the number of productive unique TCRs. Whether each scalp clone was CD4 or CD8 was inferred by checking scalp TCRbeta sequences against the CD4 and CD8 repertoires from sorted blood. This immuneACCESS table, as held by TCRdb, lists in-frame sequences with V and J called but not all clones. Of the missing ones, under half trace to an unresolved V gene in checked studies; the others have no known cause. The V and J calls and clone size are taken from that table; D and trimming were inferred from the DNA. Recorded for this sample are some 190,000 clones; roughly 60% of them occurred a single time. The top ten constitute 1% of the sample.

The rearrangement combines TRBV7-2 with TRBJ2-5, with TRBD1 matching 8 junction bases. This material consisted of CD4+ T cells sorted from blood, taken at week 24, from a patient treated with tofacitinib. The clonotype originates from a human donor with alopecia areata. The bases read TGTGCCAGCAGCCCCCGGACAGGGTTAGAGACCCAGTACTTC. This codes for CASSPRTGLETQYF.